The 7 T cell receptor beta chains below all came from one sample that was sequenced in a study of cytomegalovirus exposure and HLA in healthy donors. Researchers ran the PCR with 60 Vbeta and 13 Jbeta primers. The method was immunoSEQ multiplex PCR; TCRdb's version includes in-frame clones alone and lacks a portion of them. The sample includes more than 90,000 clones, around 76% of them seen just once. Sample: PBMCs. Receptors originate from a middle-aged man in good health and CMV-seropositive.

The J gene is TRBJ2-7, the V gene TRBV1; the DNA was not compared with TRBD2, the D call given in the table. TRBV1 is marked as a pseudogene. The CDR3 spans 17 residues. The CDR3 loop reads CTSSQEPTSGGAYEQYF. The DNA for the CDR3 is TGCACCAGCAGCCAAGAGCCGACTAGCGGGGGGGCCTACGAGCAGTACTTC.

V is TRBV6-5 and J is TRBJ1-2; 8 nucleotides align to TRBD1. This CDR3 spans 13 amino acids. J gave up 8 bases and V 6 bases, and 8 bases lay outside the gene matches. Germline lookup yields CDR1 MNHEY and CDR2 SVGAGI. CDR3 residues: CASSYRTGNGYTF. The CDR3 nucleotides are TGTGCCAGCAGCTATCGGACAGGGAACGGCTACACCTTC.

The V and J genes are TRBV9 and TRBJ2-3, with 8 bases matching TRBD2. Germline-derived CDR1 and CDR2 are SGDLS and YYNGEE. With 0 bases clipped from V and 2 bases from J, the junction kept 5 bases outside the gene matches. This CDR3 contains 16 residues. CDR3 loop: CASSVEGSGDTDTQYF. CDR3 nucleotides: TGTGCCAGCAGCGTAGAAGGTAGCGGGGACACAGATACGCAGTATTTT.

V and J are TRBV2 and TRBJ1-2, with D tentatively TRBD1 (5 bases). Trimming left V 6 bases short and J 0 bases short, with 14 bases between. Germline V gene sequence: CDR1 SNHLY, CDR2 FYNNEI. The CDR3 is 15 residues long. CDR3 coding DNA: TGTGCCAGCAGCGCAGTGGGGGGGGCTAACTATGGCTACACCTTC. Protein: CASSAVGGANYGYTF.

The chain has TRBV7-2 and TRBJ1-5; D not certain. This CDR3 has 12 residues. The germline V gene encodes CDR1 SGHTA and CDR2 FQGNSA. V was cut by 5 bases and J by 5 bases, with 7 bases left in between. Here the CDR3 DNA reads TGTGCCAGCAGCGCGTATGATCAGCCCCAGCATTTT. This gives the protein CASSAYDQPQHF.

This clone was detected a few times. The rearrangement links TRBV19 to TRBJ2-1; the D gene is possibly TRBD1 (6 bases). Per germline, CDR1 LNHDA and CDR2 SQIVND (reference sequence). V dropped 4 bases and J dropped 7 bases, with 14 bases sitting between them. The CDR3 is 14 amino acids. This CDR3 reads CASSSTGSRNEQFF. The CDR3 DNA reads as TGTGCCAGTAGTAGTACAGGGTCGAGGAATGAGCAGTTCTTC.

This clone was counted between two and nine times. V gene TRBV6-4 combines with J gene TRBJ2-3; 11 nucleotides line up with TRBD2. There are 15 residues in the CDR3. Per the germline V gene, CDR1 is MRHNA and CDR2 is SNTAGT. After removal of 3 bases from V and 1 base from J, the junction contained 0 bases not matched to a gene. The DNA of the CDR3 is TGTGCCAGCAGTGAGACTAGCGGGGGCACAGATACGCAGTATTTT. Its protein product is CASSETSGGTDTQYF.